Here is one T cell receptor (beta chain) with its context. As yet, its antigen is unknown. The data originate from a study of regulatory T cells in long-lasting Graves disease. In the study overall: Patients with persistent Graves' disease had over 5 years of antithyroid drugs and persistent TSH receptor antibodies. Whole-study findings and limits: Repertoires from persistent disease leaned toward TRBV28, TRBJ1-2 and TRBJ2-5. Comparison showed that persistent patients shared more public clonotypes (about 2,700) than new patients (roughly 970).

Assembly of TCR beta libraries relied on iRepertoire HTBI primers together with Arm-PCR of CDR3 regions. MiXCR, run by TCRdb on the multiplex PCR reads, gives a single entry per CDR3 protein. In the table there are some 370,000 distinct CDR3 sequences, around 21% of which are singletons. Specified time point: persistent/refractory GD, antithyroid drugs over 5 years with positive TRAb. The authors made the TCR library using RNA they extracted from PBMCs. Germline V CDR1 and CDR2: SNHLY, FYNNEI. The CDR3 has 19 amino acids. Trimming cost V 5 bases and J 8 bases; bases outside gene matches: 20. The sequenced sample was peripheral blood mononuclear cells (PBMCs), obtained when the disease was refractory, from a patient treated with antithyroid drugs. The V call is TRBV2, the J call TRBJ1-4; 10 nucleotides agree with TRBD1. This TCR was recovered from a female donor with Graves disease. DNA for the CDR3: TGTGCCAGCAGTTACTCTCCGGTCGGACAGGGGGATTTGCGAGAAAAACTGTTTTTT. This encodes CASSYSPVGQGDLREKLFF.